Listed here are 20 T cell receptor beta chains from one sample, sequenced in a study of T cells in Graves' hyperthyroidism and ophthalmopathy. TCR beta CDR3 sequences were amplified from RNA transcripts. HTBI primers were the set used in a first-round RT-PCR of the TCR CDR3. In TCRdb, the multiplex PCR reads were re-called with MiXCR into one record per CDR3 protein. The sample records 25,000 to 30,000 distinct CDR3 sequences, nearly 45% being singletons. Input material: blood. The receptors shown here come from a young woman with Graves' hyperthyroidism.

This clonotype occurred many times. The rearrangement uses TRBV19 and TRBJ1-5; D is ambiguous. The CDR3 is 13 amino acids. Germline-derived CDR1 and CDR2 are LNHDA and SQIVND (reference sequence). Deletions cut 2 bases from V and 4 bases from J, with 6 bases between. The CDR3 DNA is TGTGCCAGTAGTATACCGTTTAATCAGCCCCAGCATTTT. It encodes CASSIPFNQPQHF.

This CDR3 is CASRRDNAEAFF. Here the CDR3 DNA reads TGTGCCTCGCGACGGGATAACGCTGAAGCTTTCTTT. The genes are TRBV19 and TRBJ1-1; D call uncertain. The ends were cut back, 11 bases at V and 6 bases at J, with 16 bases in the middle. The CDR3 length is 12 residues. Germline lookup yields CDR1 LNHDA and CDR2 SQIVND (reference sequence).

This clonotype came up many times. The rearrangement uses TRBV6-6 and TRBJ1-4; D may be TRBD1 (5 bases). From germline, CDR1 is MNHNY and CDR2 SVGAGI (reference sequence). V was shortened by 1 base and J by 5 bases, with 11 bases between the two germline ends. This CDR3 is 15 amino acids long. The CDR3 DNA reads TGTGCCAGCAGTTACTTGGCAGGGTGGAATGAAAAACTGTTTTTT. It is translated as CASSYLAGWNEKLFF.

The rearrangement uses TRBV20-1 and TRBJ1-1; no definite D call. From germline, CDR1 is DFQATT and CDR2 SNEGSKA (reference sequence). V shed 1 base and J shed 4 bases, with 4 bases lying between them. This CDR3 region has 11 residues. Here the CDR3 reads CSARAGTEAFF. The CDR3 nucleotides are TGCAGTGCTAGAGCAGGCACTGAAGCTTTCTTT.

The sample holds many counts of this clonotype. CDR3 in amino acids: CASRPTVTYEQYF. As DNA, the CDR3 is TGTGCCAGCAGGCCGACTGTAACCTACGAGCAGTACTTC. The gene calls are TRBV28 and TRBJ2-7; the D is unclear. The ends were cut back, 6 bases at V and 2 bases at J, with 11 bases in the middle. The germline gives CDR1 MDHEN, CDR2 SYDVKM. CDR3 length: 13 residues.

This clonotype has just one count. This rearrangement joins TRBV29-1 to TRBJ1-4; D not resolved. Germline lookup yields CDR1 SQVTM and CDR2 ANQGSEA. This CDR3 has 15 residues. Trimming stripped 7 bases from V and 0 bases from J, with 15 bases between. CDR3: CSAATASATNEKLFF. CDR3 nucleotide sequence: TGCAGCGCAGCCACGGCGAGTGCAACTAATGAAAAACTGTTTTTT. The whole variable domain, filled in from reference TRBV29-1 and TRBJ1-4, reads SAVISQKPSRDICQRGTSLTIQCQVDSQVTMMFWYRQQPGQSLTLIATANQGSEATYESGFVIDKFPISRPNLTFSTLTVSNMSPEDSSIYLCSAATASATNEKLFFGSGTQLSVL.

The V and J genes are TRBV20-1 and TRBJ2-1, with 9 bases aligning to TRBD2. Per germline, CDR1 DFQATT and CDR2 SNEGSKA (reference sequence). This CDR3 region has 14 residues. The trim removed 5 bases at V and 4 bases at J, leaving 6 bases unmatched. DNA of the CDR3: TGCAGTGCTGACCGACTAGCGGCGTACAATGAGCAGTTCTTC. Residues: CSADRLAAYNEQFF.

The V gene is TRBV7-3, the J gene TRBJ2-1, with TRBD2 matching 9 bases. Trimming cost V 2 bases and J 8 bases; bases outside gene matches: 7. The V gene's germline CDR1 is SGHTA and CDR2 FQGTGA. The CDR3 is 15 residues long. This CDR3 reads CASSLDPSGIYEQFF. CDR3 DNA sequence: TGTGCCAGCAGCTTAGACCCTAGCGGGATCTATGAGCAGTTCTTC.

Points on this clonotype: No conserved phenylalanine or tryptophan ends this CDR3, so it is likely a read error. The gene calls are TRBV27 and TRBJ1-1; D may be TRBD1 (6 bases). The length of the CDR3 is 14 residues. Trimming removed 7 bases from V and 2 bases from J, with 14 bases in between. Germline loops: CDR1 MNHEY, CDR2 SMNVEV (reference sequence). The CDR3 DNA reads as TGTGCCAGCACCTCGGGGGGCGCAAACACTGAAGCTTTCGTT. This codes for CASTSGGANTEAFV.

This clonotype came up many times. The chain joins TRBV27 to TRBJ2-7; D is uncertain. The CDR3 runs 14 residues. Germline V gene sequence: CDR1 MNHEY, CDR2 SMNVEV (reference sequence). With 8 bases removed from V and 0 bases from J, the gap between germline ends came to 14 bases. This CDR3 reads CASAPLTGSYEQYF. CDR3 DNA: TGTGCCAGCGCCCCACTAACCGGCTCCTACGAGCAGTACTTC.

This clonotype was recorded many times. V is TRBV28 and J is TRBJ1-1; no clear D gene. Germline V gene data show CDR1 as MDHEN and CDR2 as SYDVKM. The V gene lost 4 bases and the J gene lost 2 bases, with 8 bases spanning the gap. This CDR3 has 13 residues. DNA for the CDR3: TGTGCCAGCAGTTCCTATTTAAACACTGAAGCTTTCTTT. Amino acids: CASSSYLNTEAFF.

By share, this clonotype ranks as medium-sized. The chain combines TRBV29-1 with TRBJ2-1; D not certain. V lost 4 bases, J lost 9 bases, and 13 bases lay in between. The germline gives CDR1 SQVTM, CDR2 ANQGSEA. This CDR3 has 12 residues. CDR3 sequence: CSVGSVPGEQFF. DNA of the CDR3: TGCAGCGTTGGAAGCGTTCCTGGTGAGCAGTTCTTC.

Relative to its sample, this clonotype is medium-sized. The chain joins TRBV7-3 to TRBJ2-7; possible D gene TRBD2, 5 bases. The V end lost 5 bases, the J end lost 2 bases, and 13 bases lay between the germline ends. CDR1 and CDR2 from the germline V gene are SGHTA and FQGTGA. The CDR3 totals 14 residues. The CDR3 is CASSLSGSAYEQYF. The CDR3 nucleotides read TGTGCCAGCAGCCTCAGCGGTTCTGCCTACGAGCAGTACTTC.

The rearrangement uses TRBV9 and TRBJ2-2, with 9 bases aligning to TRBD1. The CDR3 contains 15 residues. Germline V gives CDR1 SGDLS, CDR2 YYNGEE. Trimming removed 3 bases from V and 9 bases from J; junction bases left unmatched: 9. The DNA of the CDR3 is TGTGCCAGCAGCGCGCCGGGACAGGGTCCGTGGGAGCTGTTTTTT. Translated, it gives CASSAPGQGPWELFF.

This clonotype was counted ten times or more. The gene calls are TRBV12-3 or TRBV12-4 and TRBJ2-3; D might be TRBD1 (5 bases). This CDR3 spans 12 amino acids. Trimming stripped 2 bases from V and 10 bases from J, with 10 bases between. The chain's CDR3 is CASSLLDSAQYF. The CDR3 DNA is TGTGCCAGCAGTTTATTAGACAGTGCGCAGTATTTT.

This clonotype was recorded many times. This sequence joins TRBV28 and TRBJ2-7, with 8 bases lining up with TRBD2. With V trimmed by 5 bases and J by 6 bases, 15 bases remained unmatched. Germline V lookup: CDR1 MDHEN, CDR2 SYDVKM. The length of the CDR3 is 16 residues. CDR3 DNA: TGTGCCAGCAGTCCGCTCAGGGCGGGAGGCCCTCTCGAGCAGTACTTC. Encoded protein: CASSPLRAGGPLEQYF.

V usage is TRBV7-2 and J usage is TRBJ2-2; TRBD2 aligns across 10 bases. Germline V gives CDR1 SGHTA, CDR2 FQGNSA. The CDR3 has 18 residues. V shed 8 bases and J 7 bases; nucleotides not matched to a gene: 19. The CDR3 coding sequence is TGTGCCAGCGGGGTATGGGCTAGCGGGAGTTTCTTTTACGGGGAGCTGTTTTTT. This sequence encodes CASGVWASGSFFYGELFF. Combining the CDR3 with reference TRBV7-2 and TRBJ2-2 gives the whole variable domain GAGVSQSPSNKVTEKGKDVELRCDPISGHTALYWYRQSLGQGLEFLIYFQGNSAPDKSGLPSDRFSAERTGGSVSTLTIQRTQQEDSAVYLCASGVWASGSFFYGELFFGEGSRLTVL.

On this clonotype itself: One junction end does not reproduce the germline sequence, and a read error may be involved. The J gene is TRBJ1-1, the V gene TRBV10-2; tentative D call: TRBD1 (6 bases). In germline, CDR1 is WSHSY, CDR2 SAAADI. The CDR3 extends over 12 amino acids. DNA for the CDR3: TGCGCCAGCCGGGGGGGGGGCACTGAAGCCTCCTTT. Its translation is CASRGGGTEASF.

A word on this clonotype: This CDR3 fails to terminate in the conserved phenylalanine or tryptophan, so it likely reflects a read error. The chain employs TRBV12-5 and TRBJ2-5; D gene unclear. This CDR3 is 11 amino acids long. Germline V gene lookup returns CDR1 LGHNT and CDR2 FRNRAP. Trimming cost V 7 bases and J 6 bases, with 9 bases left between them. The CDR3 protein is CASAIQKTQYY. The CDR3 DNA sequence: TGTGCTAGTGCGATTCAAAAGACCCAGTACTAC.

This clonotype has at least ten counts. As DNA, the CDR3 is TGCGCCAGCAGCTTGGGGACAGGGAATGGCGGCTACACCTTC. Protein: CASSLGTGNGGYTF. This rearrangement joins TRBV5-1 to TRBJ1-2; 8 bases line up with TRBD1. CDR3 length equals 14 residues. With 0 bases clipped from V and 8 bases from J, the junction kept 6 bases outside the gene matches. Germline CDR1 is SGHRS and CDR2 is YFSETQ.